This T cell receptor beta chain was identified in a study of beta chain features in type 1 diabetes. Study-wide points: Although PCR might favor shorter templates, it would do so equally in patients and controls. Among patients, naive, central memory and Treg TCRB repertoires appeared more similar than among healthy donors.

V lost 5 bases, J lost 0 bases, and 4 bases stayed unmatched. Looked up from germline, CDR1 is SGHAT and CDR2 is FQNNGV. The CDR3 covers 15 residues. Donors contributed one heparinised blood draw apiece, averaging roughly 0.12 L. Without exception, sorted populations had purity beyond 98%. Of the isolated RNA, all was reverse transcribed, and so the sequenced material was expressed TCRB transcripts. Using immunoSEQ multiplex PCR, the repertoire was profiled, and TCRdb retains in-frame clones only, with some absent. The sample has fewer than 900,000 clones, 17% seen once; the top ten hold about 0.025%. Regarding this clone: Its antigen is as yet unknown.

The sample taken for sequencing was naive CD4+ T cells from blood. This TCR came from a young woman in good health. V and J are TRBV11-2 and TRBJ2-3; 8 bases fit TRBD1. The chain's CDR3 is CASSRRTGSTDTQYF. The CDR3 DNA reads TGTGCCAGCAGCAGGAGGACAGGGAGCACAGATACGCAGTATTTT.